This is a list of T cell receptor beta chains from one sample in a study of blood T cell repertoires in COVID-19. Some clones are missing from TCRdb's copy, which holds only in-frame ones; the method was immunoSEQ multiplex PCR. The sample holds 300,000 to 400,000 clones; around 90% are singletons and the top ten take about 5%. The sequenced sample was PBMCs or T cells enriched from blood (not recorded which). These receptors all come from a man aged 55 to 70 who had recovered from COVID-19. Each CDR3 is given with its conserved first and last residue. A D gene is named only where the DNA matches it firmly. Clone size is given for some rows only: seen once, a few or many times, or a class if the clone is expanded.

D gene: NA; V gene: TRBV28; clone size: once; J gene: TRBJ1-2; CDR3 protein: CATDGAGGQAFYGYTF; CDR3 DNA: TGTGCCACCGACGGGGCGGGGGGACAAGCCTTCTATGGCTACACCTTC
D gene: TRBD1; V gene: TRBV28; clone size: NA; J gene: TRBJ1-2; CDR3 protein: CASRESRGPLYGYTF; CDR3 DNA: TGTGCCAGCAGAGAAAGCAGGGGGCCTCTCTATGGCTACACCTTC
D gene: NA; V gene: TRBV7-2; clone size: once; J gene: TRBJ1-1; CDR3 protein: CASSLASQDTEAFF; CDR3 DNA: TGTGCCAGCAGCTTAGCGTCGCAGGACACTGAAGCTTTCTTT
D gene: NA; V gene: TRBV18; clone size: NA; J gene: TRBJ2-1; CDR3 protein: CASSPLSGQYNEQFF; CDR3 DNA: TGTGCCAGCTCACCACTTTCCGGACAGTACAATGAGCAGTTCTTC
D gene: NA; V gene: TRBV28; clone size: NA; J gene: TRBJ2-7; CDR3 protein: CASRQGRYEQYF; CDR3 DNA: TGTGCCAGCAGACAGGGAAGGTACGAGCAGTACTTC
D gene: NA; V gene: TRBV24-1; clone size: NA; J gene: TRBJ2-1; CDR3 protein: CATSDPVSGVRSYNEQFF; CDR3 DNA: TGTGCCACCAGTGACCCTGTCTCAGGGGTAAGGTCCTACAATGAGCAGTTCTTC
D gene: TRBD2; V gene: TRBV28; clone size: NA; J gene: TRBJ2-7; CDR3 protein: CASVEASGTHEQYF; CDR3 DNA: TGTGCCAGCGTGGAGGCTAGCGGGACCCACGAGCAGTACTTC
D gene: TRBD1; V gene: TRBV19; clone size: NA; J gene: TRBJ1-5; CDR3 protein: CASSILPGQGRINQPQHF; CDR3 DNA: TGTGCCAGTAGTATTCTTCCGGGACAGGGGCGGATTAATCAGCCCCAGCATTTT
D gene: TRBD2; V gene: TRBV5-1; clone size: NA; J gene: TRBJ2-5; CDR3 protein: CASSWAGGQETQYF; CDR3 DNA: TGCGCCAGCAGCTGGGCCGGGGGGCAAGAGACCCAGTACTTC
D gene: TRBD1; V gene: TRBV18; clone size: NA; J gene: TRBJ1-2; CDR3 protein: CASSPGTGGYGYTF; CDR3 DNA: TGTGCCAGCTCACCAGGGACAGGGGGCTATGGCTACACCTTC
D gene: TRBD1; V gene: TRBV9; clone size: NA; J gene: TRBJ1-4; CDR3 protein: CASSPTGAFNEKLFF; CDR3 DNA: TGTGCCAGCAGCCCCACAGGGGCGTTTAATGAAAAACTGTTTTTT
D gene: TRBD2; V gene: TRBV10-1; clone size: once; J gene: TRBJ2-1; CDR3 protein: CASSVSGARGEQFF; CDR3 DNA: TGCGCCAGCAGTGTTAGCGGGGCCCGGGGTGAGCAGTTCTTC
D gene: NA; V gene: TRBV6-5; clone size: NA; J gene: TRBJ1-6; CDR3 protein: CASKFGVSDSPLHF; CDR3 DNA: TGTGCCAGCAAATTTGGTGTATCGGATTCACCCCTCCACTTT
D gene: TRBD2; V gene: TRBV28; clone size: NA; J gene: TRBJ2-1; CDR3 protein: CASRGLAGSHNEQFF; CDR3 DNA: TGTGCCAGCCGGGGACTAGCGGGAAGCCACAATGAGCAGTTCTTC
D gene: TRBD1; V gene: TRBV24-1; clone size: NA; J gene: TRBJ2-3; CDR3 protein: CATSDRGLNTDTQYF; CDR3 DNA: TGTGCCACCAGTGACAGGGGGTTAAACACAGATACGCAGTATTTT
D gene: TRBD2; V gene: TRBV28; clone size: NA; J gene: TRBJ2-1; CDR3 protein: CASIRSGMSSYNEQFF; CDR3 DNA: TGTGCCAGCATCCGAAGCGGGATGAGCTCCTACAATGAGCAGTTCTTC
D gene: NA; V gene: TRBV7-3; clone size: NA; J gene: TRBJ2-7; CDR3 protein: CASSSTGDYEQYF; CDR3 DNA: TGTGCCAGCAGTTCCACGGGGGACTACGAGCAGTACTTC
D gene: NA; V gene: TRBV23-1; clone size: NA; J gene: TRBJ1-1; CDR3 protein: CASSQSRRELCTEAFF; CDR3 DNA: TGCGCCAGCAGTCAATCACGGAGGGAATTGTGCACTGAAGCTTTCTTT
D gene: NA; V gene: TRBV19; clone size: NA; J gene: TRBJ1-5; CDR3 protein: CASSILEGTQHF; CDR3 DNA: TGTGCCAGTAGTATTTTGGAGGGGACCCAGCATTTT
D gene: TRBD2; V gene: TRBV18; clone size: NA; J gene: TRBJ2-2; CDR3 protein: CASGASGYTGELFF; CDR3 DNA: TGTGCCAGCGGGGCTAGCGGTTACACCGGGGAGCTGTTTTTT
D gene: NA; V gene: TRBV5-1; clone size: NA; J gene: TRBJ2-6; CDR3 protein: CASSLVGQGTSGANVLTF; CDR3 DNA: TGCGCCAGCAGCTTGGTTGGCCAGGGGACGTCTGGGGCCAACGTCCTGACTTTC
D gene: TRBD1; V gene: TRBV7-2; clone size: NA; J gene: TRBJ1-6; CDR3 protein: CASSAGGQGHNSPLHF; CDR3 DNA: TGTGCCAGCAGCGCAGGGGGGCAGGGCCATAATTCACCCCTCCACTTT
D gene: NA; V gene: TRBV27; clone size: NA; J gene: TRBJ1-1; CDR3 protein: CASSHLRDTEAFF; CDR3 DNA: TGTGCCAGCAGTCACCTGAGGGACACTGAAGCTTTCTTT
D gene: TRBD2; V gene: TRBV18; clone size: NA; J gene: TRBJ2-6; CDR3 protein: CASSPRAGPGANVLTF; CDR3 DNA: TGTGCCAGCTCACCTAGAGCGGGACCTGGGGCCAACGTCCTGACTTTC
D gene: TRBD2; V gene: TRBV11-2; clone size: few; J gene: TRBJ2-5; CDR3 protein: CASSFGLAGVEETQYF; CDR3 DNA: TGTGCCAGCAGCTTCGGACTAGCGGGAGTTGAGGAGACCCAGTACTTC
D gene: TRBD1; V gene: TRBV6-2/TRBV6-3; clone size: NA; J gene: TRBJ1-5; CDR3 protein: CASSYPQGISNQPQHF; CDR3 DNA: TGTGCCAGCAGTTACCCACAGGGGATTAGCAATCAGCCCCAGCATTTT
D gene: TRBD1; V gene: TRBV5-6; clone size: NA; J gene: TRBJ1-5; CDR3 protein: CASSLDRDRGQPQHF; CDR3 DNA: TGTGCCAGCAGCTTGGACCGCGACAGGGGTCAGCCCCAGCATTTT
D gene: TRBD1; V gene: TRBV28; clone size: NA; J gene: TRBJ2-7; CDR3 protein: CASRIDRVKGEQYF; CDR3 DNA: TGTGCCAGCAGGATTGACAGGGTGAAGGGCGAGCAGTACTTC
D gene: NA; V gene: TRBV28; clone size: NA; J gene: TRBJ1-3; CDR3 protein: CASSLQVRGGNTIYF; CDR3 DNA: TGTGCCAGCAGCCTACAGGTCCGGGGGGGAAACACCATATATTTT
D gene: NA; V gene: TRBV7-2; clone size: few; J gene: TRBJ2-7; CDR3 protein: CASSLAVTGIYEQYF; CDR3 DNA: TGTGCCAGCAGCTTAGCGGTGACGGGTATCTACGAGCAGTACTTC
D gene: NA; V gene: TRBV7-7; clone size: NA; J gene: TRBJ2-5; CDR3 protein: CASSLGGSAETQYF; CDR3 DNA: TGTGCTAGCAGCTTAGGGGGTAGCGCTGAGACCCAGTACTTC
D gene: NA; V gene: TRBV11-1; clone size: NA; J gene: TRBJ2-3; CDR3 protein: CASRYSRLRTDTQYF; CDR3 DNA: TGTGCCAGCAGGTACTCAAGACTTCGCACAGATACGCAGTATTTT
D gene: NA; V gene: TRBV3-1/TRBV3-2; clone size: NA; J gene: TRBJ2-1; CDR3 protein: CASSPTTRESEQFF; CDR3 DNA: TGTGCCAGCAGCCCGACAACACGAGAATCTGAGCAGTTCTTC
D gene: NA; V gene: TRBV2; clone size: NA; J gene: TRBJ2-7; CDR3 protein: CASTPLSGQRNEQYF; CDR3 DNA: TGTGCCAGCACCCCCCTTAGCGGCCAACGGAACGAGCAGTACTTC
D gene: TRBD1; V gene: TRBV28; clone size: NA; J gene: TRBJ1-1; CDR3 protein: CASTPPEGQGSMNTEAFF; CDR3 DNA: TGTGCCAGCACACCCCCCGAAGGACAGGGAAGTATGAACACTGAAGCTTTCTTT
D gene: NA; V gene: TRBV2; clone size: NA; J gene: TRBJ2-2; CDR3 protein: CASSLYGGGDTGELFF; CDR3 DNA: TGTGCCAGCTCCCTCTACGGAGGGGGCGACACCGGGGAGCTGTTTTTT
D gene: NA; V gene: TRBV19; clone size: NA; J gene: TRBJ1-2; CDR3 protein: CASSTLQDFYGYTF; CDR3 DNA: TGTGCCAGTAGTACCCTCCAAGACTTCTATGGCTACACCTTC
D gene: NA; V gene: TRBV6-2/TRBV6-3; clone size: few; J gene: TRBJ1-1; CDR3 protein: CASSYSRIPNTEAFF; CDR3 DNA: TGTGCCAGCAGTTACTCGAGGATCCCGAACACTGAAGCTTTCTTT
D gene: NA; V gene: TRBV5-1; clone size: NA; J gene: TRBJ1-1; CDR3 protein: CASSLVQANTEAFF; CDR3 DNA: TGCGCCAGCAGCTTGGTTCAGGCGAACACTGAAGCTTTCTTT
D gene: NA; V gene: TRBV28; clone size: NA; J gene: TRBJ1-3; CDR3 protein: CASSIGGHNTIYF; CDR3 DNA: TGTGCCAGCAGTATTGGGGGCCATAACACCATATATTTT
D gene: NA; V gene: TRBV7-2; clone size: NA; J gene: TRBJ2-1; CDR3 protein: CASSLAGRSINEQFF; CDR3 DNA: TGTGCCAGCAGCTTAGCAGGCAGGTCGATCAATGAGCAGTTCTTC
D gene: NA; V gene: TRBV29-1; clone size: NA; J gene: TRBJ2-5; CDR3 protein: CSVVGGYEETQYF; CDR3 DNA: TGCAGCGTTGTAGGGGGATATGAGGAGACCCAGTACTTC
D gene: NA; V gene: TRBV11-3; clone size: NA; J gene: TRBJ2-1; CDR3 protein: CASSHRGQSYNEQFF; CDR3 DNA: TGTGCCAGCAGCCACCGAGGGCAATCCTACAATGAGCAGTTCTTC
D gene: TRBD1; V gene: TRBV7-2; clone size: NA; J gene: TRBJ2-2; CDR3 protein: CASSFYRGPSGELFF; CDR3 DNA: TGTGCCAGCAGCTTTTACAGGGGGCCAAGCGGGGAGCTGTTTTTT
D gene: NA; V gene: TRBV19; clone size: NA; J gene: TRBJ1-2; CDR3 protein: CASRTDSLRGYTF; CDR3 DNA: TGTGCCAGTAGGACGGACAGCTTGCGGGGCTACACCTTC
D gene: NA; V gene: TRBV7-2; clone size: NA; J gene: TRBJ2-3; CDR3 protein: CASSFAGPGTDTQYF; CDR3 DNA: TGTGCCAGCAGCTTCGCGGGACCCGGAACAGATACGCAGTATTTT
D gene: TRBD1; V gene: TRBV11-2; clone size: NA; J gene: TRBJ2-1; CDR3 protein: CASSRQGGIANEQFF; CDR3 DNA: TGTGCCAGCAGCAGACAGGGGGGAATAGCCAATGAGCAGTTCTTC
D gene: TRBD2; V gene: TRBV9; clone size: NA; J gene: TRBJ2-3; CDR3 protein: CASSGLLAGDTQYF; CDR3 DNA: TGTGCCAGCAGCGGACTCTTAGCGGGAGATACGCAGTATTTT
D gene: TRBD1; V gene: TRBV5-1; clone size: NA; J gene: TRBJ1-1; CDR3 protein: CASSSEGGLAEAFF; CDR3 DNA: TGCGCCAGCAGCTCCGAAGGGGGCCTGGCTGAAGCTTTCTTT